Detailed here is one TCR beta chain. The antigen it binds to is not known. The record has no base qualities; no much larger clone is one base away. This sample is part of a study of human T cells and chemical hapten exposure (dated by TCRdb to about 2021). Looking at the study overall: For sensitization, 2% DPC in acetone was applied to a 2 cm by 2 cm area of upper inner arm skin. Weekly therapeutic DPC doses were additionally applied to the scalp of patients throughout the approximately 25-week study period. Patch tests used Finn chambers with 0.01% DPC on the upper back, scored after 6 days by International Contact Dermatitis Research Group standards. The mostly female patient cohort included alopecia areata with under or over 50% scalp involvement, alopecia totalis and alopecia universalis. Libraries were pooled for sequencing, and variation in per-sample TCR yields was attributed mainly to small differences in library volumes within the pool. This study followed changes in the peripheral blood TCR repertoire in vivo during primary and secondary sensitization of alopecia patients to the hapten diphenylcyclopropenone (DPC). Patient blood was sampled pre-sensitization (week 0) and at 2, 6 and about 24 weeks after DPC sensitization. About 27 alopecia patients gave blood for TCR sequencing at one to four time points (pre-sensitization, 2, 6 and 24 weeks). Beyond this particular receptor, the publication reports: After repeated subsampling, the strength of the expansion versus patch-test correlation and the threshold at which it became significant changed. A positive correlation was found between the number of PT1 expanded TCRs and patch test score, with significance reached at thresholds 8, 16 and 32 but not 4. DPC sensitization did not change how many TCRs were above 1 in 1000 frequency, and no evidence was found of alterations in global repertoire structure. Compared with pre-sensitization or healthy control sets, expanded TCRs formed significantly more large CDR3 similarity clusters, which is consistent with antigen-driven responses. All patients had alopecia, a presumed autoimmune disease, so their immune response might differ from that of healthy individuals.

The trim is 4 bases for V and 1 base for J, with a gap of 8 bases between the germline ends. The germline V gene yields KGHSH for CDR1 and LQKENI for CDR2. From the cysteine up to the phenylalanine, the CDR3 has a length of 15 residues. The only DNA kept is the CDR3, 45 bases in frame from the first base. Libraries came from RACE. Sequencing was carried out with a NextSeq 500. During library preparation, unique molecular identifiers were attached to individual cDNA molecules so that TCRs could be counted quantitatively and reproducibly. Each blood RNA sample was used to sequence both TCR alpha and TCR beta chains. The original methods were these. Samples had a median of roughly 99,000 TCRs, with a range from roughly 23,224 to 700,000. V, J and CDR3 annotation of the TCR reads was performed with the Decombinator software suite. To make PS versus PT1 abundance plots, every sample was subsampled to the same number of TCRs (28,000). TCRs were defined as expanded if absent before sensitization and observed at least eight times at the 2-week time point. TCRdb passed the public sequencing reads through fastp at Q25 and MiXCR, retaining productive beta sequences. Duplicate CDR3 protein sequences are folded into a single record with the most common DNA and genes. The V and J calls were determined by TCRdb, not by the authors. A total of under 300,000 distinct CDR3 sequences appear in this sample, approximately 8.4% of them only once. The top ten clonotypes cover around 2.5% of the sample.

What the time point label conveys for this sample: pre-sensitization, week 0. The treatment or condition label, read with the paper, signifies: therapeutic diphenylcyclopropenone sensitization with weekly scalp DPC. At each patch-test visit, blood was drawn before the patch test was applied. To be eligible, patients had to be aged 18 to 70, diagnosed with alopecia and judged suitable for DPC therapy, while pregnant patients were excluded. Total RNA was isolated from unfractionated whole blood collected in Tempus Blood RNA tubes. The starting material was whole blood, obtained in connection with sensitization to the hapten diphenylcyclopropenone (DPC). The chain is made from TRBV18 and TRBJ2-6, and TRBD1 may be the D gene, going by 5 matching bases. This receptor was taken from a woman aged 35 to 49 with alopecia areata. Some clones in this sample may be carry-over from other donors' samples. In nucleotides, the sequence is TGTGCCAGCTCACTCAGGGAATCTGGGGCCAACGTCCTGACTTTC. Its protein product is CASSLRESGANVLTF.